This T cell receptor (beta chain) was documented in a study of T-cell reconstitution after alpha-beta-depleted transplantation in children. General study results and limits: As was reported, about two months after transplant, alpha-beta T cells came from several hundred expanded graft clones. Among T cells one year after transplant, newly produced cells accounted for most counts and diversity.

In regard to this clonotype: Its antigen remains unknown.

Unique molecular identifiers were built into the TCRbeta library. One entry per CDR3 protein results from TCRdb running MiXCR on the PCR reads. The data hold some 130,000 distinct CDR3 sequences, with about a tenth observed a single time. The input for sequencing was PBMCs, mostly from graft donor cells, taken 180 days after TCRalphabeta/CD19-depleted stem cell transplant. The clonotype originates from a girl less than two years old who had a stem cell transplant for combined immunodeficiency, so the T cells may come from the graft donor.

The CDR3 loop reads CASSPPGQSSYNSPLHF. In nucleotides, the CDR3 is TGTGCCAGCAGCCCACCGGGACAGAGCTCCTATAATTCACCCCTCCACTTT. The rearrangement uses TRBV7-8 and TRBJ1-6; TRBD1 matches at 7 bases. V lost 5 bases to trimming and J lost 0 bases; unmatched junction nucleotides: 7. Germline values: CDR1 SGHVS, CDR2 FQNEAQ. The CDR3 is 17 amino acids.